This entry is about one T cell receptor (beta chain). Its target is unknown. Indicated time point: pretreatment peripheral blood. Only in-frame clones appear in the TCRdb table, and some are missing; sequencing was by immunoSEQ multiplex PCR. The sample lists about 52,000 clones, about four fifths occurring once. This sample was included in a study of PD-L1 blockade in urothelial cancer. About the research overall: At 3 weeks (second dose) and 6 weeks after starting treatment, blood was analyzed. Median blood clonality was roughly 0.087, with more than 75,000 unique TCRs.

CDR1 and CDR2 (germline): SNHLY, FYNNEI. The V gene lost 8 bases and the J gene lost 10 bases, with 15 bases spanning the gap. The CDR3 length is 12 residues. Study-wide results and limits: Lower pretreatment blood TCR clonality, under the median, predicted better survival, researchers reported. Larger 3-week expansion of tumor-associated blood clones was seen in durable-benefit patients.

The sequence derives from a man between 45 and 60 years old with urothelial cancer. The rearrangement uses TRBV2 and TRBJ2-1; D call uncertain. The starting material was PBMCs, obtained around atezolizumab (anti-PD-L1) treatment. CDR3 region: CASSLVRLEQFF. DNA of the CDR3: TGTGCCAGCTCCCTTGTGAGATTAGAGCAGTTCTTC. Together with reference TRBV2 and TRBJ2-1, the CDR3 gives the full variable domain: EPEVTQTPSHQVTQMGQEVILRCVPISNHLYFYWYRQILGQKVEFLVSFYNNEISEKSEIFDDQFSVERPDGSNFTLKIRSTKLEDSAMYFCASSLVRLEQFFGPGTRLTVL.